This TCR beta chain was captured by sequencing in a study of identical twins. This clonotype has more than one count but fewer than ten. Its antigen is undetermined. The study, taken as a whole, reports: The authors drew conclusions from cross-sectional statistical analysis rather than following the same donors. Cord blood beta clonotypes that were abundant carried fewer insertions, and memory repertoires showed no such trend.

The CDR3 consists of 14 residues. The V gene end was trimmed by 3 bases and the J gene end by 7 bases; junction bases not matched to a gene: 10. The germline V gene encodes CDR1 SGHNT and CDR2 YYREEE (reference sequence). One entry per CDR3 protein results from TCRdb running MiXCR on the 5' RACE reads. Here the sample spans about 660,000 distinct CDR3 sequences, less than 10% being singletons. This sample also appeared in a second study, on yellow fever vaccine responses in identical twins. That source reports: Twin vaccine T cell responses reportedly seemed partly convergent, partly personalized.

This sequence was found in a woman aged 18-35 years in good health. Sequencing input: PBMCs. The rearrangement joins TRBV5-4 to TRBJ2-7; 7 bases are shared with TRBD1. CDR3 DNA sequence: TGTGCCAGCAGCTCCCAGGTGACAGGGCAAGAGCAGTACTTC. Its protein is CASSSQVTGQEQYF. Full variable domain (missing parts from reference TRBV5-4 and TRBJ2-7): ETGVTQSPTHLIKTRGQQVTLRCSSQSGHNTVSWYQQALGQGPQFIFQYYREEENGRGNFPPRFSGLQFPNYSSELNVNALELDDSALYLCASSSQVTGQEQYFGPGTRLTVT.